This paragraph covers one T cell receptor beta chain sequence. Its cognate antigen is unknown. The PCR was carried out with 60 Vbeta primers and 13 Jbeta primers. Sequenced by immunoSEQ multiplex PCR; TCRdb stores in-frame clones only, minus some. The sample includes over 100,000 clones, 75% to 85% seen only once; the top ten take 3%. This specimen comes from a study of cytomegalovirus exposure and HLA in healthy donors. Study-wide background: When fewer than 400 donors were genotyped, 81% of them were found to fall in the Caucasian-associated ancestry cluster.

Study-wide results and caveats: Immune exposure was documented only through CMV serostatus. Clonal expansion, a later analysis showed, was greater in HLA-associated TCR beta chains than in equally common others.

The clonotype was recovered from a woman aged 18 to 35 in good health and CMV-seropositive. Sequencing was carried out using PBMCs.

The CDR3 region is CSVDVGGAENEQFF. The CDR3 coding sequence is TGCAGCGTTGACGTCGGAGGGGCAGAAAATGAGCAGTTCTTC. J is TRBJ2-1 and V is TRBV29-1, with a tentative D call TRBD2 (6 bases). The CDR3 is 14 residues long. V was cut by 3 bases and J by 7 bases, with 16 bases left in between. CDR1 is SQVTM and CDR2 is ANQGSEA in the germline V gene.